This paragraph covers one T cell receptor beta chain sequence. As processed by the authors: It was from reference gene primer amplification that nucleated cell counts were estimated. Profiled with immunoSEQ multiplex PCR; TCRdb holds only in-frame clones, not every one. That table gives V, J and clone size, and the DNA gave D and trimming. The data show about 180,000 clones, 60% to 80% seen once. This specimen belongs to a study of blood T cell repertoires in COVID-19. Study-wide context: The samples span acute and convalescent COVID-19 from the United States, Italy and Spain. The analysed material was cDNA or gDNA that came from T cells, B-cell-depleted T cells, or PBMCs.

Germline CDR1 and CDR2: LNHDA and SQIVND (reference sequence). The CDR3 totals 14 residues. Between the trimmed V and J ends, which lost 6 bases and 4 bases, there was a span of 15 bases. The origin of this receptor is a woman in her 70s with acute or convalescent COVID-19. The chain uses TRBV19 and TRBJ2-5; D might be TRBD1 (6 bases). Sequenced material: peripheral blood. DNA for the CDR3: TGTGCCAGTAGCGGATCAGGGGTTCTAGAGACCCAGTACTTC. It encodes CASSGSGVLETQYF.